These 22 T cell receptor beta chains were sequenced from one sample in a study of blood T cell repertoires in COVID-19. Clones were sequenced by immunoSEQ multiplex PCR, and TCRdb holds only the in-frame ones, with some missing. The table shows fewer than 300,000 clones, with 85% to 90% occurring only once. Sequencing was performed on peripheral blood. All receptors come from a woman between 50 and 59 years old with COVID-19, enrolled during active disease.

V gene TRBV11-3 combines with J gene TRBJ1-4; 7 bases are a match to TRBD1. Trimming at V came to 5 bases and at J to 7 bases, leaving 7 bases not matched to a gene. This CDR3 has 14 amino acids. From germline, CDR1 is SGHNT and CDR2 YENEEA. This CDR3 reads CASSPGGGSEKLFF. CDR3 nucleotide sequence: TGTGCCAGCAGCCCCGGAGGGGGCAGTGAAAAACTGTTTTTT. The variable domain in full, completed from reference TRBV11-3 and TRBJ1-4, reads EAGVVQSPRYKIIEKKQPVAFWCNPISGHNTLYWYLQNLGQGPELLIRYENEEAVDDSQLPKDRFSAERLKGVDSTLKIQPAELGDSAVYLCASSPGGGSEKLFFGSGTQLSVL.

This sequence joins TRBV5-6 and TRBJ1-3, with 10 positions matching TRBD1. Germline CDR1 reads SGHDT; CDR2 reads YYEEEE. The trim removed 0 bases at V and 2 bases at J, leaving 2 bases unmatched. The CDR3 covers 16 residues. The CDR3 region is CASSLGQGAAGNTIYF. CDR3 nucleotide sequence: TGTGCCAGCAGCTTGGGACAGGGGGCAGCTGGAAACACCATATATTTT.

The CDR3 DNA is TGTGCCAGCAGTTACTCTACAGGGGAAGAGACCCAGTACTTC. This gives the protein CASSYSTGEETQYF. This chain joins TRBV6-6 and TRBJ2-5; 7 positions agree with TRBD1. V trimming: 0 bases; J trimming: 3 bases; junction bases outside the gene matches: 1. Germline V gene lookup returns CDR1 MNHNY and CDR2 SVGAGI (reference sequence). The CDR3 has 14 amino acids.

This clone occurred a few times. This chain connects TRBV3-1 (or the pseudogene TRBV3-2) to TRBJ1-5; a weak D match, TRBD1 (6 bases). The CDR3 runs 15 residues. Trimming shortened V by 3 bases and J by 3 bases, and 12 bases separated the two germline ends. CDR1 LGHDT and CDR2 YNNKEL come from the germline V gene (reference sequence). CDR3 amino acids: CASSQDDRYNQPQHF. In DNA, the CDR3 is TGTGCCAGCAGCCAGGATGACAGGTACAATCAGCCCCAGCATTTT.

The V call is TRBV2, the J call TRBJ2-5; 8 bases match TRBD1. The CDR3 covers 13 residues. After removal of 7 bases from V and 4 bases from J, the junction contained 5 bases not matched to a gene. Germline loops: CDR1 SNHLY, CDR2 FYNNEI. The CDR3 sequence: CASTTDRGETQYF. The CDR3 coding sequence is TGTGCCAGCACCACCGACAGGGGAGAGACCCAGTACTTC.

This clone was observed a single time. This chain connects TRBV4-1 to TRBJ2-3; 7 bases agree with TRBD2. The germline CDR1 and CDR2 sequences are MGHRA and YSYEKL. The J segment lost 6 bases and the V segment lost 1 base, leaving 13 bases of the junction unmatched. The CDR3 totals 17 residues. CDR3 in amino acids: CASSQGLAANLRDTQYF. The CDR3 nucleotides read TGCGCCAGCAGCCAAGGGCTAGCGGCAAATCTTAGGGATACGCAGTATTTT.

The CDR3 DNA is TGTGCCAGCAGCACGGGACTAGCGGAGTACAATGAGCAGTTCTTC. Encoded protein: CASSTGLAEYNEQFF. V and J are TRBV7-2 and TRBJ2-1; 11 bases are shared with TRBD2. Looked up from germline, CDR1 is SGHTA and CDR2 is FQGNSA. CDR3 length equals 15 residues. J was trimmed by 4 bases and V by 5 bases; bases with no gene match: 4.

The V and J genes are TRBV10-1 and TRBJ2-5, with D perhaps TRBD2 (5 bases). The germline V gene encodes CDR1 WNHNN and CDR2 SYGVQD (reference sequence). CDR3 size: 14 residues. V lost 3 bases, J lost 2 bases, and 10 bases lay in between. The CDR3 coding sequence is TGCGCCAGCAGTGATTCGGGGATTCAAGAGACCCAGTACTTC. Translating gives CASSDSGIQETQYF.

The chain employs TRBV6-5 and TRBJ1-5; 10 bases align to TRBD1. V dropped 8 bases and J dropped 3; count of bases not matched to a gene: 7. Germline loops: CDR1 MNHEY, CDR2 SVGAGI. This CDR3 has 15 amino acids. CDR3 in DNA: TGTGCCAGCCTCCCGACAGGGGGCAACAATCAGCCCCAGCATTTT. Translation gives CASLPTGGNNQPQHF.

The chain joins TRBV30 to TRBJ2-7, with D perhaps matching TRBD2 (5 bases). From germline, CDR1 is GTSNPN and CDR2 SVGIG (reference sequence). V lost 0 bases to trimming and J lost 5 bases, with 14 bases between them. CDR3 length: 14 amino acids. CDR3 in amino acids: CAWSVLRGVNEQYF. CDR3 nucleotides: TGTGCCTGGAGTGTACTACGGGGAGTAAACGAGCAGTACTTC.

The rearrangement links TRBV6-6 to TRBJ1-2, with D tentatively TRBD1 (6 bases). CDR1 is MNHNY and CDR2 is SVGAGI in the germline V gene (reference sequence). This CDR3 contains 11 residues. Between the trimmed V and J ends, which lost 6 bases and 8 bases, there was a span of 10 bases. CDR3 in amino acids: CASSRDTGYTF. CDR3 nucleotide sequence: TGTGCCAGCAGCCGGGACACGGGCTACACCTTC.

The CDR3 coding sequence is TGCGCCAGCAGTCCGAAACTGGATTCACCCCTCCACTTT. Translating gives CASSPKLDSPLHF. This rearrangement joins TRBV10-1 to TRBJ1-6, with D uncertain. Germline V lookup: CDR1 WNHNN, CDR2 SYGVQD (reference sequence). The CDR3 sequence is 13 residues long. Trimming took 5 bases from V and 8 from J, leaving 10 bases between them.

V is TRBV7-2 and J is TRBJ2-5; 9 positions agree with TRBD1. Unmatched junction bases numbered 5, after V lost 5 bases and J lost 4 bases. Germline V gene sequence: CDR1 SGHTA, CDR2 FQGNSA. The CDR3 has 14 amino acids. The DNA of the CDR3 is TGTGCCAGCAGCCCCTCGGGACAGGGAGAGACCCAGTACTTC. Translation: CASSPSGQGETQYF.

The chain joins TRBV7-9 to TRBJ1-3; 9 bases match TRBD1. Trimming cost V 8 bases and J 2 bases; bases outside gene matches: 4. There are 14 residues in the CDR3. Germline CDR1 SEHNR, CDR2 FQNEAQ (reference sequence). This CDR3 is CASVRTGAGNTIYF. The CDR3 nucleotides are TGTGCCAGCGTCAGGACAGGGGCTGGAAACACCATATATTTT. Combining the CDR3 with reference TRBV7-9 and TRBJ1-3 gives the whole variable domain DTGVSQNPRHKITKRGQNVTFRCDPISEHNRLYWYRQTLGQGPEFLTYFQNEAQLEKSRLLSDRFSAERPKGSFSTLEIQRTEQGDSAMYLCASVRTGAGNTIYFGEGSWLTVV.

This clone was picked up a small number of times. V gene TRBV5-1 combines with J gene TRBJ2-1; D is ambiguous. CDR3 length equals 13 residues. CDR1 and CDR2 (germline): SGHRS, YFSETQ. Trimming pared 1 base from V and 4 bases from J, leaving 6 bases between. DNA for the CDR3: TGCGCCAGCAGCTTGACAGATTACAATGAGCAGTTCTTC. It is translated as CASSLTDYNEQFF.

CDR3 residues: CASSVYFGNTIYF. CDR3 bases: TGTGCCAGCAGCGTCTACTTTGGAAACACCATATATTTT. V and J are TRBV9 and TRBJ1-3; no clear D. The germline V and J ends were trimmed by 2 bases and 3 bases, with 6 bases remaining between them. The CDR3 is 13 amino acids. Per the germline V gene, CDR1 is SGDLS and CDR2 is YYNGEE.

This sequence joins TRBV6-5 and TRBJ1-2; D might be TRBD1 (6 bases). Germline V gene sequence: CDR1 MNHEY, CDR2 SVGAGI. This CDR3 spans 14 amino acids. Trimming cost V 0 bases and J 8 bases, with 13 bases left between them. The CDR3 sequence: CASSYSGGAKGYTF. The DNA for the CDR3 is TGTGCCAGCAGTTACTCTGGGGGGGCGAAGGGCTACACCTTC.

The chain links TRBV2 to TRBJ1-1, with 8 positions matching TRBD1. V was clipped by 0 bases and J by 5 bases; unmatched bases: 8. This CDR3 comprises 16 residues. Germline V gives CDR1 SNHLY, CDR2 FYNNEI. For the CDR3, the DNA is TGTGCCAGCAGTGAAGCGCTTCAGGGGGCGCAAACTGAAGCTTTCTTT. This sequence encodes CASSEALQGAQTEAFF.

The chain employs TRBV10-3 and TRBJ2-1; possible D gene TRBD2, 5 bases. This CDR3 is built from 16 residues. Trimming removed 3 bases from V and 3 bases from J, with 15 bases in between. CDR1 and CDR2 from the germline V gene are ENHRY and SYGVKD. Here the CDR3 reads CAISDSLTGNYNEQFF. CDR3 in DNA: TGTGCCATCAGTGACTCTTTGACCGGGAACTACAATGAGCAGTTCTTC.

J is TRBJ1-2 and V is TRBV5-1; 9 bases are a match to TRBD1. Looked up from germline, CDR1 is SGHRS and CDR2 is YFSETQ. The CDR3 sequence is 14 residues long. The J segment lost 6 bases and the V segment lost 4 bases, leaving 7 bases of the junction unmatched. The CDR3 DNA follows: TGCGCCAGCAGCCATTCGGACAGGGGAGATGGCTACACCTTC. It encodes CASSHSDRGDGYTF. The whole variable domain, filled in from reference TRBV5-1 and TRBJ1-2, reads KAGVTQTPRYLIKTRGQQVTLSCSPISGHRSVSWYQQTPGQGLQFLFEYFSETQRNKGNFPGRFSGRQFSNSRSEMNVSTLELGDSALYLCASSHSDRGDGYTFGSGTRLTVV.

This chain connects TRBV4-2 to TRBJ1-6; tentative D call: TRBD1 (5 bases). Trimming left V 0 bases short and J 0 bases short, with 15 bases between. From germline, CDR1 is LGHNA and CDR2 YNFKEQ. The CDR3 totals 19 residues. DNA of the CDR3: TGTGCCAGCAGCCAAGATCCCCAGGGTTCGGGCTCCTATAATTCACCCCTCCACTTT. It translates to CASSQDPQGSGSYNSPLHF.

V usage is TRBV11-3 and J usage is TRBJ2-7; TRBD2 matches 9 bases. Per germline, CDR1 SGHNT and CDR2 YENEEA. The ends lost 4 bases at V and 5 bases at J; junction bases unmatched: 9. The CDR3 runs 15 residues. For the CDR3, the DNA is TGTGCCAGCAGCTCCTTCATTAGCGGGAGAAACGAGCAGTACTTC. It specifies CASSSFISGRNEQYF.